Presented here are 26 T cell receptor beta chains from one specimen sequenced in a study of radiation and T cells in renal cell carcinoma (dated by TCRdb to about 2020). The sample's time point label, in plain terms: blood 2 weeks post-SBRT. The sample's treatment or condition label is to be understood as: 15 Gy SBRT to primary tumor, nephrectomy 4 weeks later. Libraries came from the immunoSEQ multiplex PCR assay. TCRdb mirrors the immuneACCESS table, restricted to in-frame sequences. Some clones are absent from its copies; in checked studies, under half trace to an unresolved V gene, and the reason for the others is unknown. The sample contains 45,000 to 55,000 clones, around three quarters of them found a single time. Of the sample, around 30% falls within the top ten clones. The sequencing here drew on blood, taken from a patient whose treatment included radiotherapy and nephrectomy. The source is a woman in her 70s with renal cell carcinoma.

V and J are TRBV6-1 and TRBJ2-7; 9 bases agree with TRBD2. The CDR3 consists of 15 residues. Germline V gene sequence: CDR1 MNHNS, CDR2 SASEGT. Unmatched junction bases numbered 7, after V lost 6 bases and J lost 1 base. In DNA form, the CDR3 reads TGTGCCAGCAGAGACGGACTAGCGAGGTCCTACGAGCAGTACTTC. Translated: CASRDGLARSYEQYF.

The rearrangement joins TRBV19 to TRBJ2-3, with 7 bases matching TRBD2. The V segment lost 7 bases and the J segment 0 bases; nucleotides outside the gene matches: 7. Germline values: CDR1 LNHDA, CDR2 SQIVND (reference sequence). The CDR3 has 15 residues. In DNA, the CDR3 is TGTGCCAGTATGGGGGGGAGCGGTAGCACAGATACGCAGTATTTT. Translating it yields CASMGGSGSTDTQYF.

The rearrangement uses TRBV18 and TRBJ1-2; TRBD1 matches 7 bases. V lost 5 bases to trimming and J lost 2 bases; unmatched junction nucleotides: 8. The CDR3 is 15 residues long. CDR1 is KGHSH, CDR2 LQKENI, per germline. Here the CDR3 DNA reads TGTGCCAGCTCAATCGGGACAGAGCCCAACTATGGCTACACCTTC. Encoded protein: CASSIGTEPNYGYTF.

Comment on this clone: The DNA is omitted, as the CDR3 cannot be located on it reliably, and the CDR3 follows TCRdb's listing. This chain connects TRBV10-2 to TRBJ2-7; TRBD2 is taken as the D call from the table, unchecked against the DNA. Germline V gives CDR1 WSHSY, CDR2 SAAADI. Ends included, the CDR3 has 11 residues. The CDR3 spells CASTSGVEQYF.

The rearrangement uses TRBV29-1 and TRBJ1-4; D call uncertain. V was pared by 5 bases and J by 4 bases, with 8 bases between. Looked up from germline, CDR1 is SQVTM and CDR2 is ANQGSEA. The CDR3 spans 12 residues. In nucleotides, the CDR3 is TGCAGCGTTTTGACGGTTAATGAAAAACTGTTTTTT. Amino acids: CSVLTVNEKLFF. The full variable domain, with the rest looked up from reference TRBV29-1 and TRBJ1-4, is SAVISQKPSRDICQRGTSLTIQCQVDSQVTMMFWYRQQPGQSLTLIATANQGSEATYESGFVIDKFPISRPNLTFSTLTVSNMSPEDSSIYLCSVLTVNEKLFFGSGTQLSVL.

The chain joins TRBV4-1 to TRBJ2-5, with TRBD2 identical over 8 bases. V trimming: 1 base; J trimming: 2 bases; junction bases outside the gene matches: 6. From germline, CDR1 is MGHRA and CDR2 YSYEKL. The CDR3 consists of 16 residues. The CDR3 is CASSQGNGGAQETQYF. DNA for the CDR3: TGCGCCAGCAGCCAAGGCAACGGGGGGGCGCAAGAGACCCAGTACTTC.

The gene calls are TRBV7-3 and TRBJ2-2; a weak D match, TRBD1 (6 bases). Deletions cut 5 bases from V and 1 base from J, with 8 bases between. CDR1 is SGHTA, CDR2 FQGTGA, per germline. The CDR3 contains 14 residues. DNA for the CDR3: TGTGCCAGCAGCGAACAGGGGAACACCGGGGAGCTGTTTTTT. Translating gives CASSEQGNTGELFF.

V is TRBV27 and J is TRBJ2-1, with a tentative D call TRBD2 (6 bases). There are 16 residues in the CDR3. Trimming cost V 0 bases and J 6 bases, with 15 bases left between them. From germline, CDR1 is MNHEY and CDR2 SMNVEV (reference sequence). The CDR3 DNA is TGTGCCAGCAGTTTATCAGGTAACTTGGGAGGCAATGAGCAGTTCTTC. This translates into CASSLSGNLGGNEQFF.

The gene calls are TRBV19 and TRBJ1-3; unclear D gene. This CDR3 contains 14 residues. Germline V lookup: CDR1 LNHDA, CDR2 SQIVND (reference sequence). V was cut by 3 bases and J by 2 bases, with 8 bases left in between. CDR3 loop: CASSMEPTGNTIYF. The CDR3 region has the DNA TGTGCCAGTAGTATGGAACCGACTGGAAACACCATATATTTT.

This chain joins TRBV27 and TRBJ1-5; the D is unclear. The V gene lost 0 bases and the J gene lost 4 bases, with 7 bases spanning the gap. The CDR3 runs 14 residues. The germline V gene has CDR1 MNHEY and CDR2 SMNVEV (reference sequence). The CDR3 sequence: CASSLSRLNQPQHF. CDR3 sequence (DNA): TGTGCCAGCAGTTTATCTCGACTGAATCAGCCCCAGCATTTT.

This clone was counted between two and nine times. The CDR3 coding sequence is TGTGCCAGCAGTTACTCAGGAGGAGCCCATAATTCACCCCTCCACTTT. This sequence encodes CASSYSGGAHNSPLHF. The chain is built from TRBV6-5 and TRBJ1-6; D is unclear. The germline gives CDR1 MNHEY, CDR2 SVGAGI. The CDR3 sequence is 16 residues long. V lost 0 bases and J lost 5, with 11 bases in between.

Only a few counts were recorded for this clone. The rearrangement links TRBV7-9 to TRBJ2-4; D may be TRBD2 (5 bases). The germline V gene has CDR1 SEHNR and CDR2 FQNEAQ (reference sequence). V gave up 5 bases and J gave up 9 bases, with 17 bases separating them. The CDR3 is made up of 14 amino acids. CDR3 sequence (DNA): TGTGCCAGCAGCCCGGCGAGGGTCGGGTTCATTCAGTACTTC. It codes for CASSPARVGFIQYF. Complete variable domain (other parts from reference TRBV7-9 and TRBJ2-4): DTGVSQNPRHKITKRGQNVTFRCDPISEHNRLYWYRQTLGQGPEFLTYFQNEAQLEKSRLLSDRFSAERPKGSFSTLEIQRTEQGDSAMYLCASSPARVGFIQYFGAGTRLSVL.

The sample holds one count of this clone. The V gene is TRBV6-5, the J gene TRBJ1-2; tentative D call: TRBD1 (5 bases). Germline-derived CDR1 and CDR2 are MNHEY and SVGAGI. V lost 6 bases and J lost 0, with 11 bases in between. The CDR3 is 14 amino acids. The CDR3 protein is CASSDSLANYGYTF. CDR3 DNA sequence: TGTGCCAGCAGCGACAGCTTAGCTAACTATGGCTACACCTTC.

This chain links TRBV10-3 with TRBJ2-2; 7 bases fit TRBD1. V shed 2 bases, J shed 6 bases, and the junction held 9 bases outside the gene matches. Germline lookup yields CDR1 ENHRY and CDR2 SYGVKD. This CDR3 has 16 amino acids. CDR3: CAISEGRTGWSGELFF. The CDR3 nucleotides are TGTGCCATCAGTGAGGGTAGGACAGGATGGTCCGGGGAGCTGTTTTTT.

This chain uses TRBV19 with TRBJ1-5, with 11 bases fitting TRBD1. The CDR3 covers 15 residues. CDR1 LNHDA and CDR2 SQIVND come from the germline V gene (reference sequence). After removal of 8 bases from V and 3 bases from J, the junction contained 6 bases not matched to a gene. The CDR3 bases are TGTGCCAGTTGGACAGGGGGCGCAGCCAATCAGCCCCAGCATTTT. Translated, it gives CASWTGGAANQPQHF.

This chain uses TRBV9 with TRBJ2-1; D gene ambiguous. Trimming pared 0 bases from V and 6 bases from J, leaving 7 bases between. CDR1 is SGDLS and CDR2 is YYNGEE in the germline V gene. There are 13 residues in the CDR3. Here the CDR3 reads CASSVGPANEQFF. The CDR3 coding sequence is TGTGCCAGCAGCGTAGGACCGGCCAATGAGCAGTTCTTC.

The chain joins TRBV10-1 to TRBJ2-1; D tentatively fits TRBD1 or TRBD2 (5 bases each). V lost 2 bases, J lost 2 bases, and 7 bases lay in between. CDR3 size: 14 residues. The germline gives CDR1 WNHNN, CDR2 SYGVQD (reference sequence). The CDR3 DNA reads TGCGCCAGCAGTGAGGAGGGGACCTACAATGAGCAGTTCTTC. Protein sequence: CASSEEGTYNEQFF.

CDR3 residues: CATRLGTGGNQPQHF. The CDR3 DNA reads as TGTGCCACCAGGTTGGGGACAGGGGGGAATCAGCCCCAGCATTTT. The chain couples TRBV15 to TRBJ1-5; 11 bases agree with TRBD1. CDR3 length: 15 amino acids. V dropped 6 bases and J dropped 4; count of bases not matched to a gene: 5. In germline, CDR1 is LNHNV, CDR2 YYDKDF (reference sequence).

This chain connects TRBV13 to TRBJ1-1; 7 nucleotides line up with TRBD1. V dropped 5 bases and J dropped 5; count of bases not matched to a gene: 8. The CDR3 consists of 14 residues. CDR1 is PRHDT and CDR2 is FYEKMQ in the germline V gene (reference sequence). The CDR3 region has the DNA TGTGCCAGCAGCCAACCGGACAGGTTAACTGAAGCTTTCTTT. Its translation is CASSQPDRLTEAFF.

The genes are TRBV6-1 and TRBJ2-7, with TRBD1 as a possible D gene (6 bases). This CDR3 is 13 amino acids long. Trimming removed 7 bases from V and 1 base from J, with 11 bases in between. Germline CDR1 MNHNS, CDR2 SASEGT. The CDR3 coding sequence is TGTGCCAGCATAAGGCAGGGGTCCTACGAGCAGTACTTC. As protein: CASIRQGSYEQYF.

The rearrangement links TRBV19 to TRBJ2-2; 8 bases fit TRBD2. The ends lost 3 bases at V and 5 bases at J; junction bases unmatched: 5. The CDR3 is 15 amino acids. Germline-derived CDR1 and CDR2 are LNHDA and SQIVND (reference sequence). CDR3 in DNA: TGTGCCAGTAGTATCGTAGTAGCGGGAACCGGGGAGCTGTTTTTT. Protein sequence: CASSIVVAGTGELFF.

The chain links TRBV19 to TRBJ1-2, with D hard to call. The CDR3 has 13 residues. The germline V gene has CDR1 LNHDA and CDR2 SQIVND (reference sequence). Trimming stripped 0 bases from V and 8 bases from J, with 10 bases between. The CDR3 nucleotides are TGTGCCAGTAGTATAGATGAGGGCCGAGGCTACACCTTC. Protein sequence: CASSIDEGRGYTF.

CDR3 DNA: TGTGCCAGCAGCGTAGGTGCACTCTATGGCTACACCTTC. Amino acids: CASSVGALYGYTF. The chain employs TRBV9 and TRBJ1-2; D not resolved. CDR1 SGDLS and CDR2 YYNGEE come from the germline V gene. Trimming pared 0 bases from V and 4 bases from J, leaving 7 bases between. This CDR3 is built from 13 residues.

V usage is TRBV10-3 and J usage is TRBJ2-1; 10 nucleotides agree with TRBD2. CDR1 and CDR2 (germline): ENHRY, SYGVKD. The CDR3 is 13 residues long. The trim removed 6 bases at V and 8 bases at J, leaving 4 bases unmatched. The CDR3 region is CAIRGLAGDEQFF. CDR3 nucleotide sequence: TGTGCCATCAGGGGCCTAGCGGGAGATGAGCAGTTCTTC.

The DNA of the CDR3 is TGTGCCAGTAGTATTAACAGGGTTGAAAAACTGTTTTTT. Translated: CASSINRVEKLFF. V gene TRBV19 combines with J gene TRBJ1-4, with a possible D match to TRBD1 (6 bases). The CDR3 runs 13 residues. The V end lost 3 bases, the J end lost 7 bases, and 9 bases lay between the germline ends. Germline-derived CDR1 and CDR2 are LNHDA and SQIVND (reference sequence).

This clone was seen just once. This chain links TRBV6-5 with TRBJ1-2, with D maybe TRBD1 (5 bases). This CDR3 is 13 amino acids long. CDR1 MNHEY and CDR2 SVGAGI come from the germline V gene. V was cut by 2 bases and J by 3 bases, with 7 bases left in between. In nucleotides, the CDR3 is TGTGCCAGCAGTTACGAGACAGACTATGGCTACACCTTC. Its translation: CASSYETDYGYTF.